Below, one T cell receptor beta chain is given with its context. This entry comes from a study of blood T cell repertoires in COVID-19. The CDR3 is made up of 15 amino acids. Trimming pared 5 bases from V and 0 bases from J, leaving 11 bases between. Germline-derived CDR1 and CDR2 are LGHDT and YNNKEL (reference sequence). Sequencing used immunoSEQ multiplex PCR; TCRdb keeps in-frame clones, though not all of them. In the table there are more than 65,000 clones, roughly 77% of which are singletons. The specimen was peripheral blood. The TCR was taken from a woman in her 70s with acute or convalescent COVID-19. This sequence joins TRBV3-1 (or the pseudogene TRBV3-2) and TRBJ1-3; a weak D match, TRBD1 (6 bases). CDR3 region: CASSSQGRSGNTIYF. For the CDR3, the DNA is TGTGCCAGCAGCTCACAGGGACGCTCTGGAAACACCATATATTTT.